Below, 15 T cell receptor beta chains from the same sample are listed, as sequenced in a study of shared clonotypes between healthy human individuals. The table came from immunoSEQ multiplex PCR; TCRdb's copy has only in-frame clones and leaves some out. The sample yields some 1,900,000 clones, roughly 94% seen once. Only CD45RO-negative cells positively selected for CCR7 counted as naive CD8 cells, so terminally differentiated effector memory CD45RA+ cells were excluded. Sequenced: naive CD8+ T cells sorted from blood. The source is a man aged 18 to 30 in good health.

The rearrangement links TRBV9 to TRBJ2-7; D is uncertain. The CDR3 totals 13 residues. V was clipped by 3 bases and J by 5 bases, with 12 bases between them. Per the germline V gene, CDR1 is SGDLS and CDR2 is YYNGEE. The CDR3 spells CASSADPGDEQYF. The CDR3 nucleotides read TGTGCCAGCAGCGCGGATCCCGGCGACGAGCAGTACTTC.

The chain has TRBV19 and TRBJ2-2; 12 nucleotides align to TRBD2. The germline V gene has CDR1 LNHDA and CDR2 SQIVND (reference sequence). The CDR3 loop spans 16 amino acids. After removal of 5 bases from V and 6 bases from J, the junction contained 7 bases not matched to a gene. As DNA, the CDR3 is TGTGCCAGTAGTCCCCTAGCGGGGGGGTCGGCCGGGGAGCTGTTTTTT. It yields the protein CASSPLAGGSAGELFF.

V gene TRBV6-5 combines with J gene TRBJ2-1, with D tentatively TRBD2 (6 bases). V lost 5 bases to trimming and J lost 5 bases, with 16 bases between them. This CDR3 is built from 15 residues. Germline V CDR1 and CDR2: MNHEY, SVGAGI. The CDR3 here is CASSPGELFNNEQFF. In DNA, the CDR3 is TGTGCCAGCAGTCCGGGGGAGCTCTTTAACAATGAGCAGTTCTTC.

Comment on this clone: Other DNA sequences in this sample translate to the same CDR3. V usage is TRBV27 and J usage is TRBJ2-3; 7 bases are shared with TRBD2. The CDR3 consists of 12 residues. Germline V gives CDR1 MNHEY, CDR2 SMNVEV (reference sequence). V was clipped by 4 bases and J by 5 bases; unmatched bases: 0. CDR3 nucleotide sequence: TGTGCCAGCAGTTCTAGCGGAGATACGCAGTATTTT. Its protein is CASSSSGDTQYF.

This clone was seen just once. The same CDR3 is also encoded by other DNA sequences in this sample. This chain links TRBV28 with TRBJ1-5; D uncertain. Between the trimmed V and J ends, which lost 3 bases and 2 bases, there was a span of 8 bases. This CDR3 is built from 14 residues. From germline, CDR1 is MDHEN and CDR2 SYDVKM. CDR3 sequence reads: CASSFGEGNQPQHF. CDR3 nucleotides: TGTGCCAGCAGTTTTGGGGAAGGCAATCAGCCCCAGCATTTT. The full variable domain, rest sourced from reference TRBV28 and TRBJ1-5, is DVKVTQSSRYLVKRTGEKVFLECVQDMDHENMFWYRQDPGLGLRLIYFSYDVKMKEKGDIPEGYSVSREKKERFSLILESASTNQTSMYLCASSFGEGNQPQHFGDGTRLSIL.

This clone has just a few counts. The V gene is TRBV18, the J gene TRBJ2-4, with a tentative D call TRBD2 (5 bases). The CDR3 covers 16 residues. From germline, CDR1 is KGHSH and CDR2 LQKENI. Trimming removed 3 bases from V and 0 bases from J, with 12 bases in between. In DNA form, the CDR3 reads TGTGCCAGCTCACCCGGTGGACTGTTAGCCAAAAACATTCAGTACTTC. Its protein product is CASSPGGLLAKNIQYF.

This clone was seen just once. This rearrangement joins TRBV13 to TRBJ2-7; D assignment may be TRBD1 or TRBD2 (6 bases each). Trimming pared 6 bases from V and 2 bases from J, leaving 14 bases between. Germline values: CDR1 PRHDT, CDR2 FYEKMQ (reference sequence). The CDR3 runs to 14 residues. The DNA of the CDR3 is TGTGCCAGCAGTCTGGGGGGCCAGGCCTACGAGCAGTACTTC. It is translated as CASSLGGQAYEQYF.

The sample holds one count of this clone. The same CDR3 can be traced to other DNA sequences in this sample. This chain uses TRBV4-1 with TRBJ2-5, with 7 bases that match TRBD1. CDR3 length equals 14 residues. J gave up 5 bases and V 0 bases, and 3 bases lay outside the gene matches. Germline V lookup: CDR1 MGHRA, CDR2 YSYEKL. CDR3 nucleotide sequence: TGCGCCAGCAGCCAAGACAGGGGGTGGGAGACCCAGTACTTC. Translating gives CASSQDRGWETQYF.

This clone was observed once. The chain combines TRBV27 with TRBJ2-7; D is perhaps TRBD1 (6 bases). Per germline, CDR1 MNHEY and CDR2 SMNVEV (reference sequence). This CDR3 region has 13 residues. The V end was cut by 6 bases, the J end by 2 bases, with 11 bases between. CDR3 nucleotides: TGTGCCAGCAGCGAGAGGACAGCCTACGAGCAGTACTTC. Protein sequence: CASSERTAYEQYF.

The chain uses TRBV5-6 and TRBJ2-4, with D tentatively TRBD1 (6 bases). Germline CDR1 reads SGHDT; CDR2 reads YYEEEE. The CDR3 consists of 13 residues. Between the trimmed V and J ends, which lost 2 bases and 9 bases, there was a span of 12 bases. This CDR3 is CASSFGTTAIQYF. The CDR3 region has the DNA TGTGCCAGCAGCTTCGGGACAACTGCCATTCAGTACTTC. The whole variable domain, remainder taken from reference TRBV5-6 and TRBJ2-4, is DAGVTQSPTHLIKTRGQQVTLRCSPKSGHDTVSWYQQALGQGPQFIFQYYEEEERQRGNFPDRFSGHQFPNYSSELNVNALLLGDSALYLCASSFGTTAIQYFGAGTRLSVL.

The chain has TRBV10-3 and TRBJ1-1, with 8 bases matching TRBD1. The CDR3 length is 14 residues. The J segment lost 2 bases and the V segment lost 10 bases, leaving 9 bases of the junction unmatched. CDR1 and CDR2 (germline): ENHRY, SYGVKD. DNA of the CDR3: TGTGCCAGCCAACTGACAGGGGACAACACTGAAGCTTTCTTT. Its translation is CASQLTGDNTEAFF.

The V and J genes are TRBV2 and TRBJ2-7; 14 nucleotides match TRBD2. J was trimmed by 0 bases and V by 4 bases; bases with no gene match: 5. The CDR3 sequence is 17 residues long. Germline CDR1 SNHLY, CDR2 FYNNEI. CDR3 sequence: CASSGGLAGVGSYEQYF. The CDR3 bases are TGTGCCAGCAGTGGGGGACTAGCGGGGGTGGGCTCCTACGAGCAGTACTTC. Drawing the rest from reference TRBV2 and TRBJ2-7, the complete variable domain is EPEVTQTPSHQVTQMGQEVILRCVPISNHLYFYWYRQILGQKVEFLVSFYNNEISEKSEIFDDQFSVERPDGSNFTLKIRSTKLEDSAMYFCASSGGLAGVGSYEQYFGPGTRLTVT.

The chain is built from TRBV7-9 and TRBJ1-6; 7 bases map to TRBD1. The V gene end was trimmed by 5 bases and the J gene end by 7 bases; junction bases not matched to a gene: 8. This CDR3 spans 15 amino acids. From germline, CDR1 is SEHNR and CDR2 FQNEAQ (reference sequence). The CDR3 nucleotides read TGTGCCAGCAGCGAATGGGACAGTACAAATTCACCCCTCCACTTT. Protein sequence: CASSEWDSTNSPLHF.

This rearrangement joins TRBV4-1 to TRBJ2-7, with D possibly TRBD1 on 6 matching bases. This CDR3 comprises 14 residues. Germline V lookup: CDR1 MGHRA, CDR2 YSYEKL. V lost 9 bases, J lost 0 bases, and 15 bases lay in between. The CDR3 here is CASTAYRDSYEQYF. The CDR3 DNA reads as TGCGCCAGTACTGCTTACAGGGACTCCTACGAGCAGTACTTC.

The chain carries TRBV5-4 and TRBJ2-1, with D perhaps TRBD2 (6 bases). V lost 0 bases, J lost 5 bases, and 18 bases lay in between. CDR1 and CDR2 (germline): SGHNT, YYREEE (reference sequence). The CDR3 covers 17 residues. The CDR3 DNA sequence: TGTGCCAGCAGCTTGGCCACGGCGGGACCTACTGACAATGAGCAGTTCTTC. Translation gives CASSLATAGPTDNEQFF.